This TCR beta chain emerged from a study of T cell responses to AZD1222 COVID-19 vaccine. A word on this clone: The antigen is undetermined.

The CDR3 covers 14 residues. V shed 5 bases and J shed 0 bases, with 7 bases lying between them. Per germline, CDR1 SGHAT and CDR2 FQNNGV. Assay: immunoSEQ multiplex PCR; the TCRdb copy retains only in-frame clones and omits some. The sample lists about 99,000 clones, approximately 90% occurring once. Notes on the study in general: Among the donors, most were white British and more were female, and clonal diversity was possibly underestimated. CD4 TCRs covered the whole spike, strongest at regions 160-218 and 743-854. There were repertoire samples only from the period after the peak T cell response.

The receptor was derived from an adult in good health. This chain connects TRBV11-2 to TRBJ1-4; the D is unclear. This specimen was peripheral blood, taken on day 0 of AZD1222 vaccination. For the CDR3, the DNA is TGTGCCAGCAGCCCGACAACAACTAATGAAAAACTGTTTTTT. Translating it yields CASSPTTTNEKLFF.